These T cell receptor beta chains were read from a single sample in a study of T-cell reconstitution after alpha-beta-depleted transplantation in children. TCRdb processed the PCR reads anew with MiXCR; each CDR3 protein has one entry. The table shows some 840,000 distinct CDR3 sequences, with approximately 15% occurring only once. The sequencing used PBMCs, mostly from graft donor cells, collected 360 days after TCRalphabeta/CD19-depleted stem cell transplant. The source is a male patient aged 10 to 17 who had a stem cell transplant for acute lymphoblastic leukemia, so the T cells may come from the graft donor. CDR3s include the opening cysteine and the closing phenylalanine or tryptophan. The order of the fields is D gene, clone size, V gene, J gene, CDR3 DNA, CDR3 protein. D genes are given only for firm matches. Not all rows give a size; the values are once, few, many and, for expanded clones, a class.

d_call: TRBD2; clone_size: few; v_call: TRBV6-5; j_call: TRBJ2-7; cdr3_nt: TGTGCCAGCAGTTACCTAGCGGCCCAGGATGGCTACGAGCAGTACTTC; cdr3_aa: CASSYLAAQDGYEQYF
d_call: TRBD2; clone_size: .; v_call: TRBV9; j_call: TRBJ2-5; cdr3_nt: TGTGCCAGCAGCGTAGCTACTAGCGGGACCTGGGAGACCCAGTACTTC; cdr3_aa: CASSVATSGTWETQYF
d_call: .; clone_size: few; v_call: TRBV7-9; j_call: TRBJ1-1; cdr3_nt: TGTGCCAGCAGCTTCATGACGGAGAACACTGAAGCTTTCTTT; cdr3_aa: CASSFMTENTEAFF
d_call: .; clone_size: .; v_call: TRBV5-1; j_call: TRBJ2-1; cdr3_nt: TGCGCCAGCAGGGGAACCGGGACTCTATCCTACAATGAGCAGTTCTTC; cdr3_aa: CASRGTGTLSYNEQFF
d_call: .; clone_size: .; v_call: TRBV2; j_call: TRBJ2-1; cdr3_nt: TGTGCCAGCAGCCTGACAGTGGTTCTCTCCTCGAGCTACAATGAGCAGTTCTTC; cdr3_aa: CASSLTVVLSSSYNEQFF
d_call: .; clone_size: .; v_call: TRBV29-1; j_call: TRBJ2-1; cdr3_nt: TGCAGCGTTGATCACAGCCGAAACTACAATGAGCAGTTCTTC; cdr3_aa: CSVDHSRNYNEQFF
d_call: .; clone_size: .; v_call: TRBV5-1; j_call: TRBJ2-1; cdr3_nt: TGCGCCAGCAGCTTGGTCGGGGGATACCAGTTCTTC; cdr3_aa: CASSLVGGYQFF
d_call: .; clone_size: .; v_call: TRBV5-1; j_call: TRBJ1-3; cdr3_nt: TGCGCCAGCAGCTTGGAGGGTCTATCCCCTGGAAACACCATATATTTT; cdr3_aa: CASSLEGLSPGNTIYF
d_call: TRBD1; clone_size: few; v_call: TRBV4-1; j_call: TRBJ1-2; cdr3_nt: TGCGCCAGCAGCCAAGATGGGCAGGGGGTCAGTTCTAACTATGGCTACACCTTC; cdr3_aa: CASSQDGQGVSSNYGYTF
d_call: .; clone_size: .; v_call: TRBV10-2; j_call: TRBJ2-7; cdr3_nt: TGCGCCAGCAGTGAGATAGGACTGAACTACGAGCAGTACTTC; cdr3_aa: CASSEIGLNYEQYF
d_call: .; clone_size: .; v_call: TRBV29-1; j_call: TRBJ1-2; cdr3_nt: TGCAGCGTTGAAGGCTTTGGCATGGTGGGTGGCTACACCTTC; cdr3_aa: CSVEGFGMVGGYTF
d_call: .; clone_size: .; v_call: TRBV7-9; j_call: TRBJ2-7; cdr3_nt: TGTGCCAGCAGCTTAGTGGGGGACACTTCCTACGAGCAGTACTTC; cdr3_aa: CASSLVGDTSYEQYF
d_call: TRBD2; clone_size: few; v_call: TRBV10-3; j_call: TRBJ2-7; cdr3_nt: TGTGCCATCAGTGAGTCGGCTAGCGGGCGACCCTACGAGCAGTACTTC; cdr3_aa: CAISESASGRPYEQYF
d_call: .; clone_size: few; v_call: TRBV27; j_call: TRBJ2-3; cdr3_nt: TGTGCCAGCCTCCGCACCGATGCACCAGATACGCAGTATTTT; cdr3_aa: CASLRTDAPDTQYF
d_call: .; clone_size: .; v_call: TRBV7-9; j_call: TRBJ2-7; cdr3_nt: TGTGCCAGCAGCCTTCGGGACGGGGACGAGCAGTACTTC; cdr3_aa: CASSLRDGDEQYF
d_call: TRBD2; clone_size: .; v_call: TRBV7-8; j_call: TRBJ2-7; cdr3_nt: TGTGCCAGCAGCCTAGCACGAGTAGCGGGCACTTACGAGCAGTACTTC; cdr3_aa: CASSLARVAGTYEQYF
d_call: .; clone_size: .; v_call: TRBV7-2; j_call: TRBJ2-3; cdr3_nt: TGTGCCAGCAGCTTACCCGTAGTAAGCAGCACAGATACGCAGTATTTT; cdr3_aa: CASSLPVVSSTDTQYF
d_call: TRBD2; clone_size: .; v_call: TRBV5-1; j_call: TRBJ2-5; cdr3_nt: TGCGCCAGCAGCTTGTTGGTCGGGGGGAGCAAGGAGACCCAGTACTTC; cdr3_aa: CASSLLVGGSKETQYF
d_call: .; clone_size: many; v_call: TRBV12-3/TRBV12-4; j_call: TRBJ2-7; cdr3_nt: TGTGCCTCCCGCCCCTCGCACTACGAGCAGTACTTC; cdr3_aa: CASRPSHYEQYF
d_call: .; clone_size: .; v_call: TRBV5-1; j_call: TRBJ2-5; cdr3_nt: TGCGCCAGCAGGGTCAGGGGGGATAATCAAGAGACCCAGTACTTC; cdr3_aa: CASRVRGDNQETQYF
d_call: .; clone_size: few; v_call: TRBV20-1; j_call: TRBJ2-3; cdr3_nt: TGCAGGCCCCAAGTCGCGGGGAGTGCCGATACGCAGTATTTT; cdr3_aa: CRPQVAGSADTQYF
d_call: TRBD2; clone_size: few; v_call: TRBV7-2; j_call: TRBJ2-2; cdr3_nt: TGTGCCAGCAGCGGTCACTCTAGCGGACTCACCGGGGAGCTGTTTTTT; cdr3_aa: CASSGHSSGLTGELFF
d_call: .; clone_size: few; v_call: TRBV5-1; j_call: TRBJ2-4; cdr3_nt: TGCGCCAGCAGCTCCCTTTGGGGCCCGAAAAACATTCAGTACTTC; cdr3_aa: CASSSLWGPKNIQYF
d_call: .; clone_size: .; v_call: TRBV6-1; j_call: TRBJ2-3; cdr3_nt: TGTGCCAGCACCGAGACTCCGTGGGCAGATACGCAGTATTTT; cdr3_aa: CASTETPWADTQYF
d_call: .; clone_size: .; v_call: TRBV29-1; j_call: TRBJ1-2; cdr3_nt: TGCAGCGTTGAAGATCGGGGCAGGGGAGCCTATGGCTACACCTTC; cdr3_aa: CSVEDRGRGAYGYTF
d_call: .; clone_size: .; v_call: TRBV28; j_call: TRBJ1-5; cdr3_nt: TGTGCCAGCACCTATCATCTGAAGAGTGATTTGGGCAATCAGCCCCAGCATTTT; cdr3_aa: CASTYHLKSDLGNQPQHF
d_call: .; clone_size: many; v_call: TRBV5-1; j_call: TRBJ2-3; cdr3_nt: TGCGCCAGCAGCTTACGGGGGTCTGTACTAGGAGGCACAGATACGCAGTATTTT; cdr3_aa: CASSLRGSVLGGTDTQYF